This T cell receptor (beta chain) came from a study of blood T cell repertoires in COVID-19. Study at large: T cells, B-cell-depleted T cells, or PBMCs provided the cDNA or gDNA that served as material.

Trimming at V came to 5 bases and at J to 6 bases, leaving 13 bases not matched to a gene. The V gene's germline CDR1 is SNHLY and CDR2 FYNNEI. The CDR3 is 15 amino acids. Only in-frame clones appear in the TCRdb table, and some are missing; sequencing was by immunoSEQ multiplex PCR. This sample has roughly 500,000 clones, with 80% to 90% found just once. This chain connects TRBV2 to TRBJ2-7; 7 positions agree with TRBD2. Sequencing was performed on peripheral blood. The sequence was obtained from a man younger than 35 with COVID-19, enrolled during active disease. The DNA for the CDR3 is TGTGCCAGCAGTCGCCGTGGACTAGTGAATGGCGAGCAGTACTTC. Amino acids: CASSRRGLVNGEQYF.